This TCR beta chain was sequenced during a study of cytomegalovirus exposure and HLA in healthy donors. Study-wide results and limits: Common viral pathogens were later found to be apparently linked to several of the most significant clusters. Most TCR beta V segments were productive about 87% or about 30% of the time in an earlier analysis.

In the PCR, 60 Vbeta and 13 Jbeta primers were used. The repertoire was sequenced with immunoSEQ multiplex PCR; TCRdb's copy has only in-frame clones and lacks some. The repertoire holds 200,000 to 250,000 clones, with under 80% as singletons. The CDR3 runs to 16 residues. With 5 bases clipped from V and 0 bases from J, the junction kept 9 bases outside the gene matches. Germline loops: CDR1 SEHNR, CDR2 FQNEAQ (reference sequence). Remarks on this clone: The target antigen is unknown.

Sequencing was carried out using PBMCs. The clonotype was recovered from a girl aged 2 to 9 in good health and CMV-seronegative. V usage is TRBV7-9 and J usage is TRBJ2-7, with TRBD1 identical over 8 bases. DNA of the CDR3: TGTGCCAGCAGCGAGACAGGGGTCTCCCTCTCCTACGAGCAGTACTTC. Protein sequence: CASSETGVSLSYEQYF.